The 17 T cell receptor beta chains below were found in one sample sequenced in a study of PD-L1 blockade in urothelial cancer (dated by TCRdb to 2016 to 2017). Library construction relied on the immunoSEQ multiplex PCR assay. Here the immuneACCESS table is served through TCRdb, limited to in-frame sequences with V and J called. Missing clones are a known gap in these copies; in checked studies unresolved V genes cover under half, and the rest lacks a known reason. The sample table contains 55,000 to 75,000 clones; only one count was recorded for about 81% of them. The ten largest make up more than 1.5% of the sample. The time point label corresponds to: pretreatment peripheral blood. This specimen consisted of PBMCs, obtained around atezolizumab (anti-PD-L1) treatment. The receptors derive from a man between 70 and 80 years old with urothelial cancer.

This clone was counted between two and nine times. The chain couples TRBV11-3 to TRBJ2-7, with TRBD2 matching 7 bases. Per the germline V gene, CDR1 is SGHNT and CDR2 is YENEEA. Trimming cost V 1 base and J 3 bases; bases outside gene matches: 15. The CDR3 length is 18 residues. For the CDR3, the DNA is TGTGCCAGCAGCTTAGGGACGGTGAGTGGCGGGAGTGTCTACGAGCAGTACTTC. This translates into CASSLGTVSGGSVYEQYF.

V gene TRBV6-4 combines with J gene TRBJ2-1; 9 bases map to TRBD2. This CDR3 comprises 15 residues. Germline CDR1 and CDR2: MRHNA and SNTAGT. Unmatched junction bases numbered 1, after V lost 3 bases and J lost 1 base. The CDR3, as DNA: TGTGCCAGCAGTGAAGCGGGAGGTTCCTACAATGAGCAGTTCTTC. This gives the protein CASSEAGGSYNEQFF.

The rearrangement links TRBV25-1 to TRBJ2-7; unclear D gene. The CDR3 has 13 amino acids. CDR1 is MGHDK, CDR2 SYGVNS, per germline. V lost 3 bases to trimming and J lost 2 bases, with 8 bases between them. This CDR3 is CASSDLGPYEQYF. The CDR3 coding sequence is TGTGCCAGCAGTGACCTGGGCCCCTACGAGCAGTACTTC.

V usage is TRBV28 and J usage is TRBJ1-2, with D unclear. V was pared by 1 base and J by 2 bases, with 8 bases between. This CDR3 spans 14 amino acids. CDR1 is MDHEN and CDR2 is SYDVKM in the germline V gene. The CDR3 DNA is TGTGCCAGCAGTTTATTACCGGAGAACTATGGCTACACCTTC. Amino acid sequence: CASSLLPENYGYTF.

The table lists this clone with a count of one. The chain's CDR3 is CASSHRTSGYNEQFF. The DNA of the CDR3 is TGCGCCAGCAGCCACCGGACTAGCGGTTACAATGAGCAGTTCTTC. The genes are TRBV4-1 and TRBJ2-1; 10 bases are a match to TRBD2. Germline trimming cut 3 bases from V and 4 bases from J; bases unmatched to any gene: 3. The CDR3 sequence is 15 residues long. Germline V gives CDR1 MGHRA, CDR2 YSYEKL.

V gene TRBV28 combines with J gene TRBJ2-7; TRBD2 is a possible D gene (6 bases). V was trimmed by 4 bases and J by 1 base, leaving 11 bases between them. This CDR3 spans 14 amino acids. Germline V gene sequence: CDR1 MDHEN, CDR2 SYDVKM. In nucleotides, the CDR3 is TGTGCCAGCAGTTCGAGCGGGCTATCCTACGAGCAGTACTTC. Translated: CASSSSGLSYEQYF.

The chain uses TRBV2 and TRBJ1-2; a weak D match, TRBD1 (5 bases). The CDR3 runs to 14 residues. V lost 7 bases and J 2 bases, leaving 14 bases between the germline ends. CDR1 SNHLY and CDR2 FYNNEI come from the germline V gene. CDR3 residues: CASTLAGGNYGYTF. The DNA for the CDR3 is TGTGCCAGCACCCTAGCGGGGGGGAACTATGGCTACACCTTC.

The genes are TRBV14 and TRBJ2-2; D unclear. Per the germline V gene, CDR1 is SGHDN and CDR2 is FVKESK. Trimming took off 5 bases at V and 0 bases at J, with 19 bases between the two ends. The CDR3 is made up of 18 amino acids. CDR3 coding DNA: TGTGCCAGCAGCTCCTTACTAAGAGGCGAATCGAACACCGGGGAGCTGTTTTTT. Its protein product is CASSSLLRGESNTGELFF.

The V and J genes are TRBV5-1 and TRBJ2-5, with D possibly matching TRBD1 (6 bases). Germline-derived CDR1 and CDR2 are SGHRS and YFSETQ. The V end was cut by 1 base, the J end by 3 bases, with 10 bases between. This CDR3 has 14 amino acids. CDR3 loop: CASSLTGLEETQYF. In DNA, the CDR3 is TGCGCCAGCAGCTTGACAGGGTTGGAAGAGACCCAGTACTTC.

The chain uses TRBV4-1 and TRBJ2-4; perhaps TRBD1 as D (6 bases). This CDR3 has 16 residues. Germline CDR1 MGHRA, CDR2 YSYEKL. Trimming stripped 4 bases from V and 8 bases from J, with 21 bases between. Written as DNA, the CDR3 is TGCGCCAGCAGCCTCCAGGGGCCCGGAGGTGGAGACATTCAGTACTTC. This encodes CASSLQGPGGGDIQYF.

Written as DNA, the CDR3 is TGTGCCAGCAGTTTAGGGGGGAACACTGAAGCTTTCTTT. This encodes CASSLGGNTEAFF. V and J are TRBV6-6 and TRBJ1-1, with D perhaps matching TRBD1 (6 bases). The CDR3 totals 13 residues. The ends were cut back, 4 bases at V and 1 base at J, with 7 bases in the middle. Germline loops: CDR1 MNHNY, CDR2 SVGAGI (reference sequence).

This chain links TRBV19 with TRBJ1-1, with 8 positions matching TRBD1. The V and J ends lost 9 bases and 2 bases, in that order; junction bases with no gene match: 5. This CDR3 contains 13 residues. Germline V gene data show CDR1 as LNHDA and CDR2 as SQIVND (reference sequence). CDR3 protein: CASRTGSNTEAFF. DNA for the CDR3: TGTGCCAGCAGGACAGGGAGTAACACTGAAGCTTTCTTT.

This chain's CDR3 is CASSLSTLDSHSYNEQFF. CDR3 bases: TGTGCCAGCAGTTTATCTACTTTGGACTCCCACTCCTACAATGAGCAGTTCTTC. This chain joins TRBV28 and TRBJ2-1, with D possibly being TRBD2 (5 bases). V lost 1 base to trimming and J lost 0 bases, with 16 bases between them. Germline lookup yields CDR1 MDHEN and CDR2 SYDVKM. The CDR3 consists of 18 residues.

CDR3 residues: CASSPTSQVSNQPQHF. The CDR3 DNA is TGTGCCAGCTCACCTACGAGTCAAGTTAGCAATCAGCCCCAGCATTTT. The chain carries TRBV18 and TRBJ1-5; D call uncertain. Germline V CDR1 and CDR2: KGHSH, LQKENI. CDR3 length: 16 amino acids. The V end was cut by 3 bases, the J end by 0 bases, with 12 bases between.

CDR3 loop: CASRGTASGNTIYF. The CDR3 bases are TGTGCCAGCAGGGGGACAGCATCTGGAAACACCATATATTTT. The rearrangement joins TRBV6-1 to TRBJ1-3; 7 bases agree with TRBD1. The ends lost 6 bases at V and 1 base at J; junction bases unmatched: 3. Germline CDR1 is MNHNS and CDR2 is SASEGT. The CDR3 totals 14 residues.

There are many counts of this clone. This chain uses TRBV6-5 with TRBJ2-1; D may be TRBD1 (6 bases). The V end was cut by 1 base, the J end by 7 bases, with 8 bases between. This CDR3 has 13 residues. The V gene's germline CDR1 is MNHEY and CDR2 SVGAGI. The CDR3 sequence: CASSYFQGNEQFF. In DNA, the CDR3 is TGTGCCAGCAGTTACTTCCAGGGGAATGAGCAGTTCTTC.

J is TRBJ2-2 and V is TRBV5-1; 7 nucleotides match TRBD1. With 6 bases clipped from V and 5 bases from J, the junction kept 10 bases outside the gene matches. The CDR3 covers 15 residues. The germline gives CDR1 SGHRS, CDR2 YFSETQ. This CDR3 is CASNGQVSGTGELFF. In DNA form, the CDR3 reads TGCGCCAGCAACGGACAGGTCTCGGGAACCGGGGAGCTGTTTTTT.